Given below is one T cell receptor (beta chain) in context. Its antigen is as yet unknown. The sample comes from a study of T-cell reconstitution after alpha-beta-depleted transplantation in children. Whole-study results and caveats: Where some patients showed high TCRbeta diversity at day 60, it came from recipient T cells and thymic progenitors that had survived. About two months after transplant, alpha-beta T cells reportedly came from several hundred expanded graft clones. Newly produced T cells mostly provided counts and TCRbeta diversity after one year, as hyperexpanded clones declined.

Germline CDR1 and CDR2: SGHNT and YYREEE (reference sequence). V was pared by 4 bases and J by 3 bases, with 16 bases between. This CDR3 is 16 amino acids long. Preparing the TCRbeta library involved the use of unique molecular identifiers. TCRdb re-called the PCR reads with MiXCR, one entry per CDR3 protein. The sample holds about 210,000 distinct CDR3 sequences, approximately 15% seen once. The specimen was PBMCs, mostly from graft donor cells, collected 360 days after TCRalphabeta/CD19-depleted stem cell transplant. The chain uses TRBV5-4 and TRBJ2-2; D might be TRBD2 (6 bases). This clonotype was sampled from a male patient between 2 and 10 years old who had a stem cell transplant for acute lymphoblastic leukemia, so the T cells may come from the graft donor. This CDR3 is CASSPGLGLDTGELFF. Here the CDR3 DNA reads TGTGCCAGCAGCCCCGGATTGGGACTGGACACCGGGGAGCTGTTTTTT.